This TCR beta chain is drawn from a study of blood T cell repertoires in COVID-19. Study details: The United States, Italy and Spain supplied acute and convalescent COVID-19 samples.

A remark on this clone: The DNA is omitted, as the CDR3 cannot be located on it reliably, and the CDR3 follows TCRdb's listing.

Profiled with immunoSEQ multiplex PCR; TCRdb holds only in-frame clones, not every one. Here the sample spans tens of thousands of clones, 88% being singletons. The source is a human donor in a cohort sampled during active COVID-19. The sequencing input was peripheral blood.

CDR3 protein: CASSTWAGGSDGYTF. The V gene is TRBV21-1, the J gene TRBJ1-2. TRBV21-1 corresponds to a pseudogene. The CDR3 length equals 15 residues, ends included.